This record covers a single TCR beta chain. The antigen is unknown. Looked up from germline, CDR1 is LNHDA and CDR2 is SQIVND (reference sequence). Between the trimmed V and J ends, which lost 5 bases and 5 bases, there was a span of 16 bases. The CDR3 consists of 15 residues. Time point denoted: blood 2 weeks post-SBRT. The treatment was: 15 Gy SBRT to primary tumor, nephrectomy 4 weeks later. The patient's renal cell carcinoma had clear cell pathology. Method: immunoSEQ multiplex PCR; TCRdb's copy keeps in-frame clones and lacks some. The sample carries roughly 150,000 clones, roughly 87% recorded once. The record originates from a study of radiation and T cells in renal cell carcinoma. Study in general: Nephrectomy followed 15 Gy stereotactic body radiation by 4 weeks. General study points: From baseline, blood top tumor clonotypes peaked at 2 weeks post-radiation. No pretreatment tumor biopsies were available for baseline clonotypes.

The chain is built from TRBV19 and TRBJ1-5; tentatively, D is TRBD1 (5 bases). The sequenced sample was blood, obtained from a patient whose treatment included radiotherapy and nephrectomy. The TCR was taken from a woman in her 50s with renal cell carcinoma. The CDR3 DNA sequence: TGTGCCAGTAGTGGGGTTAGCGAGGGGCATCAGCCCCAGCATTTT. This translates into CASSGVSEGHQPQHF.